Listed below are T cell receptor beta chains from one sample, sequenced in a study of cytomegalovirus exposure and HLA in healthy donors. The protocol was immunoSEQ multiplex PCR, while the TCRdb copy is restricted to in-frame clones and leaves out a portion. The table shows some 170,000 clones, with 80% to 85% occurring only once. Source material: PBMCs. The receptors originated from a man aged 45-60 years in good health and CMV-seropositive. The CDR3 runs from the conserved cysteine through the conserved F or W. A D gene is named only where the DNA matches it firmly. Clone sizes are given selectively: once, few, many, or a class where the clone is expanded.

J gene: TRBJ1-1
V gene: TRBV5-1
clone size: few
D gene: -
CDR3 protein: CASSLQGGVSEAFF
CDR3 DNA: TGCGCCAGCAGCTTGCAGGGAGGAGTTTCTGAAGCTTTCTTT

J gene: TRBJ2-7
V gene: TRBV19
clone size: -
D gene: TRBD2
CDR3 protein: CASSIFASGLSYEQYF
CDR3 DNA: TGTGCCAGTAGTATCTTCGCTAGCGGGCTCTCCTACGAGCAGTACTTC

J gene: TRBJ2-7
V gene: TRBV4-2
clone size: -
D gene: -
CDR3 protein: CASSQEAGIYEQYF
CDR3 DNA: TGTGCCAGCAGCCAAGAGGCAGGGATCTACGAGCAGTACTTC

J gene: TRBJ2-5
V gene: TRBV5-4
clone size: -
D gene: TRBD2
CDR3 protein: CASSRRTSGGQETQYF
CDR3 DNA: TGTGCCAGCAGCCGACGGACTAGCGGGGGACAAGAGACCCAGTACTTC

J gene: TRBJ2-5
V gene: TRBV5-4
clone size: -
D gene: -
CDR3 protein: CASSGVGVREQYF
CDR3 DNA: TGTGCCAGCAGCGGGGTTGGGGTACGGGAGCAGTACTTC

J gene: TRBJ1-5
V gene: TRBV7-9
clone size: -
D gene: -
CDR3 protein: CASSLGGSYNQPQHF
CDR3 DNA: TGTGCCAGCAGCTTAGGGGGCAGCTACAATCAGCCCCAGCATTTT

J gene: TRBJ2-1
V gene: TRBV7-3
clone size: -
D gene: -
CDR3 protein: CASSLGATIYNEQFF
CDR3 DNA: TGTGCCAGCAGCTTGGGGGCGACTATCTACAATGAGCAGTTCTTC

J gene: TRBJ2-2
V gene: TRBV7-2
clone size: -
D gene: TRBD1
CDR3 protein: CASSRGGLTGELFF
CDR3 DNA: TGTGCCAGCAGCCGAGGGGGCCTCACCGGGGAGCTGTTTTTT

J gene: TRBJ2-5
V gene: TRBV5-1
clone size: -
D gene: -
CDR3 protein: CASSLEIAPILHF
CDR3 DNA: TGCGCCAGCAGCTTGGAGATAGCGCCGATCTTGCACTTC

J gene: TRBJ1-5
V gene: TRBV21-1
clone size: -
D gene: -
CDR3 protein: CASSKVMAGCPNQPQHF
CDR3 DNA: TGTGCCAGCAGCAAAGTGATGGCAGGGTGCCCCAATCAGCCCCAGCATTTT

J gene: TRBJ2-3
V gene: TRBV29-1
clone size: few
D gene: -
CDR3 protein: CSVASDSRTDTQYF
CDR3 DNA: TGCAGCGTTGCCTCTGACAGTCGCACAGATACGCAGTATTTT

J gene: TRBJ2-3
V gene: TRBV9
clone size: once
D gene: TRBD1
CDR3 protein: CASSAGDRHTQYF
CDR3 DNA: TGTGCCAGCAGCGCAGGGGACAGGCATACGCAGTATTTT

J gene: TRBJ1-2
V gene: TRBV4-3
clone size: -
D gene: TRBD1
CDR3 protein: CASSQGVLGQNYGYTF
CDR3 DNA: TGCGCCAGCAGCCAAGGGGTCCTGGGACAGAACTATGGCTACACCTTC

J gene: TRBJ1-2
V gene: TRBV6-1
clone size: few
D gene: TRBD1
CDR3 protein: CASSRQGYGYTF
CDR3 DNA: TGTGCCAGCAGCCGACAGGGGTATGGCTACACCTTC

J gene: TRBJ2-7
V gene: TRBV6-6
clone size: -
D gene: -
CDR3 protein: CASSYSGGVSYEQYF
CDR3 DNA: TGTGCCAGCAGTTACTCGGGGGGAGTCTCCTACGAGCAGTACTTC

J gene: TRBJ2-1
V gene: TRBV9
clone size: -
D gene: TRBD2
CDR3 protein: CASSVALAGSNEQFF
CDR3 DNA: TGTGCCAGCAGCGTAGCACTAGCGGGGAGCAATGAGCAGTTCTTC

J gene: TRBJ1-6
V gene: TRBV5-8
clone size: -
D gene: -
CDR3 protein: CASSLDGRYNSPLHF
CDR3 DNA: TGTGCCAGCAGCTTGGACGGTCGGTATAATTCACCCCTCCACTTT

J gene: TRBJ2-3
V gene: TRBV5-1
clone size: -
D gene: -
CDR3 protein: CASSLSGTDTQYF
CDR3 DNA: TGCGCCAGCAGCCTAAGTGGCACAGATACGCAGTATTTT

J gene: TRBJ2-1
V gene: TRBV6-4
clone size: -
D gene: TRBD1
CDR3 protein: CASRQGHNSYNEQFF
CDR3 DNA: TGTGCCAGCCGACAGGGCCACAACTCCTACAATGAGCAGTTCTTC

J gene: TRBJ2-7
V gene: TRBV9
clone size: -
D gene: TRBD2
CDR3 protein: CASSVEGTSGYEQYF
CDR3 DNA: TGTGCCAGCAGCGTAGAAGGGACTAGCGGTTACGAGCAGTACTTC

J gene: TRBJ1-5
V gene: TRBV4-1
clone size: -
D gene: -
CDR3 protein: CASSQEQYQPQHF
CDR3 DNA: TGCGCCAGCAGCCAAGAACAATACCAGCCCCAGCATTTT